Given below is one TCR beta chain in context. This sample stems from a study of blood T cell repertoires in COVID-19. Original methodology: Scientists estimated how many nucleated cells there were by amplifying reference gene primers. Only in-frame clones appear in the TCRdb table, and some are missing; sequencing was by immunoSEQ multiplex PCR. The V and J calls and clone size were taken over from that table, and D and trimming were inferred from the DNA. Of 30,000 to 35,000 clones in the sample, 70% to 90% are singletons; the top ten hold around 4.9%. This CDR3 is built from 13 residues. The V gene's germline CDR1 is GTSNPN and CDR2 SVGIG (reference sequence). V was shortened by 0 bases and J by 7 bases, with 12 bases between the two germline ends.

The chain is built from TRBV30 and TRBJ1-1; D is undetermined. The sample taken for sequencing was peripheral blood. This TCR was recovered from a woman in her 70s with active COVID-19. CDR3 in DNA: TGTGCCTGGAGTGTACAAGTGCGGGGTGAAGCTTTCTTT. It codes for CAWSVQVRGEAFF.